The rows below give T cell receptor beta chains drawn from one sample of a study of lymphopenia after photon versus proton radiotherapy. TCRdb's copy holds only in-frame clones and misses some; the assay was immunoSEQ multiplex PCR. Among some 20,000 clones listed, 84% were seen once. The sequencing used peripheral blood, collected from a patient treated with photon-based radiotherapy. All receptors come from a woman between 45 and 65 years old with pancreatic cancer. CDR3s include the opening cysteine and the closing phenylalanine or tryptophan. Fields, in order: J gene, D gene, V gene, clone size, CDR3 DNA, CDR3 protein. A D gene is named only where the DNA matches it firmly. Size is stated for part of the rows, as once, few or many counts, or as a class when the clone is expanded.

J: TRBJ1-1; D: .; V: TRBV7-9; size: once; DNA: TGTGCCAGCAGCTTCTCTAGGACCGTAGAAGCTTTCTTT; CDR3: CASSFSRTVEAFF
J: TRBJ2-3; D: TRBD1; V: TRBV28; size: .; DNA: TGTGCCAGCACCGCCCCCCTAGGTGGGACAGGGTCAGATACGCAGTATTTT; CDR3: CASTAPLGGTGSDTQYF
J: TRBJ2-1; D: TRBD1; V: TRBV19; size: .; DNA: TGTGCCAGTAGACCTCATACAGGGGGGACAGGGAGTTACAATGAGCAGTTCTTC; CDR3: CASRPHTGGTGSYNEQFF
J: TRBJ2-7; D: .; V: TRBV6-6; size: .; DNA: TGTGCCAGCAGTTACGGGCGCCTCCGGGTCGAGCAGTACTTC; CDR3: CASSYGRLRVEQYF
J: TRBJ2-6; D: .; V: TRBV5-6; size: .; DNA: TGTGCCAGCAGCCCAAGCCTTTCTGGGGCCAACGTCCTGACTTTC; CDR3: CASSPSLSGANVLTF
J: TRBJ2-1; D: .; V: TRBV19; size: .; DNA: TGTGCCAGTAGTATTTGGGGGGAGAGGGGTGAGCAGTTCTTC; CDR3: CASSIWGERGEQFF
J: TRBJ2-7; D: .; V: TRBV7-8; size: .; DNA: TGTGCCAGCAGCCCGAGACAAGAACAAGACTACGAGCAGTACTTC; CDR3: CASSPRQEQDYEQYF
J: TRBJ2-3; D: .; V: TRBV27; size: .; DNA: TGTGCCAGCAGTCACAGAAAAGGGGGGGGAGCCACAGATACGCAGTATTTT; CDR3: CASSHRKGGGATDTQYF
J: TRBJ2-3; D: .; V: TRBV10-3; size: .; DNA: TGTGCCATCAGTGAGTCGAATAGCCCGGGCACAGATACGCAGTATTTT; CDR3: CAISESNSPGTDTQYF
J: TRBJ1-2; D: .; V: TRBV15; size: .; DNA: TGTGCCACCAGCAGAGATCGCGGGGGTTGGGACTATGGCTACACCTTC; CDR3: CATSRDRGGWDYGYTF
J: TRBJ1-3; D: .; V: TRBV19; size: few; DNA: TGTGCCTGCAGACAGGATTCTGGAAACACCATATATTTT; CDR3: CACRQDSGNTIYF
J: TRBJ2-4; D: .; V: TRBV19; size: .; DNA: TGTGCCAGTAGTATATCGCAGGGGGCCAAAAACATTCAGTACTTC; CDR3: CASSISQGAKNIQYF
J: TRBJ2-3; D: .; V: TRBV27; size: .; DNA: TGTGCCAGCAGTTTAAAACGGGATGGAGGTACGCAGTATTTT; CDR3: CASSLKRDGGTQYF
J: TRBJ2-7; D: .; V: TRBV11-2; size: .; DNA: TGTGCCAGCAGCTTAGCGACAGGTTACGAGCAGTACTTC; CDR3: CASSLATGYEQYF
J: TRBJ1-1; D: TRBD1; V: TRBV7-9; size: .; DNA: TGTGCCAGCAGCCTCGCAGGGGGCTTAAGTACTGAAGCTTTCTTT; CDR3: CASSLAGGLSTEAFF
J: TRBJ1-1; D: TRBD1; V: TRBV9; size: .; DNA: TGTGCCAGCAGCGTGACAGGGGCGTATGGGATCGCTGAAGCTTTCTTT; CDR3: CASSVTGAYGIAEAFF
J: TRBJ2-1; D: TRBD2; V: TRBV19; size: few; DNA: TGTGCCAGCCACCTAGCGGGAGGATCCCGTGAGCAGTTCTTC; CDR3: CASHLAGGSREQFF
J: TRBJ2-3; D: TRBD1; V: TRBV23-1; size: .; DNA: TGCGCCAGCAGTCACCCAACTCCCCGGGACAGGTCTTACACAGATACGCAGTATTTT; CDR3: CASSHPTPRDRSYTDTQYF
J: TRBJ2-7; D: TRBD1; V: TRBV13; size: .; DNA: TGTGCCAGCAGCTTAGTTGGACAGGGTCGCGAGCAGTACTTC; CDR3: CASSLVGQGREQYF
J: TRBJ1-2; D: .; V: TRBV27; size: once; DNA: TGTGCCAGCAGTTTCCTAGACAGGACCGGTTCCTATGGCTACACCTTC; CDR3: CASSFLDRTGSYGYTF
J: TRBJ2-2; D: .; V: TRBV9; size: .; DNA: TGTGCCAGCAGCCCCCATGGGGGGACCGGGGAGCTGTTTTTT; CDR3: CASSPHGGTGELFF
J: TRBJ2-4; D: TRBD2; V: TRBV18; size: .; DNA: TGTGCCAGCTCACCAGAGGTTGCGGGAGGGGTCAAAAACATTCAGTACTTC; CDR3: CASSPEVAGGVKNIQYF
J: TRBJ2-1; D: TRBD2; V: TRBV5-1; size: .; DNA: TGCGCCAGCAGCTTGATTGGCGGGAGGGCCACGGGGAATGAGCAGTTCTTC; CDR3: CASSLIGGRATGNEQFF
J: TRBJ2-1; D: TRBD2; V: TRBV11-2; size: .; DNA: TGTGCCAGCAGCGTGACTAGCGTTTACAATGAGCAGTTCTTC; CDR3: CASSVTSVYNEQFF
J: TRBJ2-1; D: TRBD1; V: TRBV19; size: .; DNA: TGTGCCAGTAGTATAGGCAGAAGGACAGGTCTTCGGTACAATGAGCAGTTCTTC; CDR3: CASSIGRRTGLRYNEQFF
J: TRBJ1-1; D: .; V: TRBV30; size: .; DNA: TGTGCCTGGAGTCGTGTTTCAGGGGATGCTTTCTTT; CDR3: CAWSRVSGDAFF
J: TRBJ2-2; D: TRBD1; V: TRBV5-6; size: .; DNA: TGTGCCAGCAGCTTCTCCGGGACAGGGTACACCGGGGAGCTGTTTTTT; CDR3: CASSFSGTGYTGELFF
J: TRBJ1-3; D: .; V: TRBV11-2; size: once; DNA: TGTGCCAGCAGCTTAGCCAAGACAGGTTCCGGAAACACCATATATTTT; CDR3: CASSLAKTGSGNTIYF
J: TRBJ2-5; D: .; V: TRBV4-3; size: .; DNA: TGCGCCAGCAGCCAAGAATGGTTGGGAGAAAGGCAAGAGACCCAGTACTTC; CDR3: CASSQEWLGERQETQYF
J: TRBJ2-3; D: TRBD2; V: TRBV9; size: once; DNA: TGTGCCAGCAGCGTAGGAGGCGGGAGGTCCACAGATACGCAGTATTTT; CDR3: CASSVGGGRSTDTQYF
J: TRBJ2-5; D: TRBD2; V: TRBV7-2; size: .; DNA: TGTGCCAGCACCTACTCGGGGGGTCAAGAGACCCAGTACTTC; CDR3: CASTYSGGQETQYF
J: TRBJ2-2; D: TRBD2; V: TRBV27; size: .; DNA: TGTGCCAGCAGACTGACTAGCGGGAGGACCGGGGAGCTGTTTTTT; CDR3: CASRLTSGRTGELFF
J: TRBJ1-2; D: TRBD1; V: TRBV2; size: .; DNA: TGTGCCAGCGAGGGACAGGGGCTTGGCTACACCTTC; CDR3: CASEGQGLGYTF
J: TRBJ1-1; D: .; V: TRBV7-6; size: .; DNA: TGTGCCAGCAGCTTAGTGCCCGACAGGTTAGTGACTTGGAACACTGAAGCTTTCTTT; CDR3: CASSLVPDRLVTWNTEAFF
J: TRBJ2-7; D: TRBD2; V: TRBV4-2; size: .; DNA: TGTGCCAGCAGCCAAGAGACTAGCGGGAGGGCTTCCCTTTCCTACGAGCAGTACTTC; CDR3: CASSQETSGRASLSYEQYF
J: TRBJ1-1; D: .; V: TRBV10-3; size: few; DNA: TGTGCCATCAGTGGCGGGGTAAGGGAAGCTTTCTTT; CDR3: CAISGGVREAFF
J: TRBJ1-2; D: .; V: TRBV9; size: few; DNA: TGTGCCAGCAGCGACGAGTTTGCTGGCTATGGCTACACCTTC; CDR3: CASSDEFAGYGYTF
J: TRBJ1-1; D: TRBD1; V: TRBV28; size: .; DNA: TGTGCCAGCAGTTTAGGGGGTGCAGGGGGGTACACTGAAGCTTTCTTT; CDR3: CASSLGGAGGYTEAFF
J: TRBJ2-2; D: .; V: TRBV27; size: .; DNA: TGTGCCAGCAGTTTTTTTCCCAGGGGAGGTACCGGGGAGCTGTTTTTT; CDR3: CASSFFPRGGTGELFF
J: TRBJ1-2; D: .; V: TRBV5-5; size: .; DNA: TGTGCCAGCAGCTTGGGGTCTGCTAACTATGGCTACACCTTC; CDR3: CASSLGSANYGYTF
J: TRBJ1-1; D: .; V: TRBV6-5; size: .; DNA: TGTGCTGTTCGGGTAAGCAGGAACACTGAAGCTTTCTTT; CDR3: CAVRVSRNTEAFF
J: TRBJ2-7; D: .; V: TRBV6-5; size: .; DNA: TGTGCCAGCAGTTACTCGGCAGGCGCCTACGAGCAGTACTTC; CDR3: CASSYSAGAYEQYF
J: TRBJ2-3; D: .; V: TRBV5-4; size: .; DNA: TGTGCCAGCAGCTCAACAGGGCAGGATACGCAGTATTTT; CDR3: CASSSTGQDTQYF
J: TRBJ2-5; D: .; V: TRBV27; size: .; DNA: TGTGCCAGCAGTTGGGTCGGCGGACAAGAGACCCAGTACTTC; CDR3: CASSWVGGQETQYF
J: TRBJ2-1; D: TRBD2; V: TRBV7-2; size: .; DNA: TGTGCCAGCAGCTTGTGGGAGGGTAGCTACAATGAGCAGTTCTTC; CDR3: CASSLWEGSYNEQFF
J: TRBJ2-7; D: .; V: TRBV28; size: .; DNA: TGTGCCAGCAGCCTAGGCCGGAGCGGACGATCAACCTACGAGCAGTACTTC; CDR3: CASSLGRSGRSTYEQYF
J: TRBJ2-7; D: .; V: TRBV10-1; size: .; DNA: TGCGCCAGCAGTGGAGCCAGGAACTCCTACGAGCAGTACTTC; CDR3: CASSGARNSYEQYF
J: TRBJ2-2; D: .; V: TRBV7-3; size: .; DNA: TGTGCCAGCAGCTTAATTCAGGGCAACACCGGGGAGCTGTTTTTT; CDR3: CASSLIQGNTGELFF
J: TRBJ1-1; D: TRBD1; V: TRBV27; size: .; DNA: TGTGCCAGCAGTTCCTACAGGGGAGACACTGAAGCTTTCTTT; CDR3: CASSSYRGDTEAFF
J: TRBJ2-5; D: .; V: TRBV2; size: .; DNA: TGTGCCAGCAGTGAACGGGGGTACCAAGAGACCCAGTACTTC; CDR3: CASSERGYQETQYF
J: TRBJ2-1; D: TRBD2; V: TRBV19; size: .; DNA: TGTGCCAGTAGTGTCCGCGGGGGACACAATGAGCAGTTCTTC; CDR3: CASSVRGGHNEQFF
J: TRBJ1-3; D: TRBD1; V: TRBV9; size: .; DNA: TGTGCCAGCAGCGTAGGGGGACAGACTGGAAACACCATATATTTT; CDR3: CASSVGGQTGNTIYF
J: TRBJ2-3; D: .; V: TRBV5-1; size: .; DNA: TGCGCCAGCAGCAGTCCGAGCACAGATACGCAGTATTTT; CDR3: CASSSPSTDTQYF
J: TRBJ2-7; D: TRBD1; V: TRBV11-1; size: .; DNA: TGTGCCAGCGGGTCGAGGGGGCCCTACGAGCAGTACTTC; CDR3: CASGSRGPYEQYF
J: TRBJ2-2; D: .; V: TRBV13; size: few; DNA: TGTGCCAGCAGCTTAGAGGGTGACGGGAGCGACACCGGGGAGCTGTTTTTT; CDR3: CASSLEGDGSDTGELFF
J: TRBJ1-5; D: .; V: TRBV19; size: .; DNA: TGTGCCAGTAGTAGCAAGGACGGTAATCAGCCCCAGCATTTT; CDR3: CASSSKDGNQPQHF
J: TRBJ2-7; D: .; V: TRBV19; size: .; DNA: TGTGCCTCAAGGGCGGGCGACGAGCAGTACTTC; CDR3: CASRAGDEQYF
J: TRBJ2-1; D: .; V: TRBV6-1; size: few; DNA: TGTGCCAGCAGTGATGAGGGGTTAATAAAGTTCTTC; CDR3: CASSDEGLIKFF
J: TRBJ2-4; D: TRBD1; V: TRBV28; size: .; DNA: TGTGCCAGCAGTCATATACAGGGGGCGAACTCCAAAAACATTCAGTACTTC; CDR3: CASSHIQGANSKNIQYF